The clone carrying this T cell receptor beta chain turned up a few times. What it binds is not known. The sample originates from a study of CD8 T cells in ankylosing spondylitis. TCRdb reprocessed the 5' RACE reads via MiXCR and lists one record per CDR3 protein. This table holds fewer than 35,000 distinct CDR3 sequences, around 14% found once. Study conclusions and caveats: Disease-linked clones were CD8+ and relatively rare in peripheral blood.

This TCR was recovered from a male donor with ankylosing spondylitis or in good health (not recorded which). Specimen: blood.

This CDR3 reads CASNLVLNEKLFF. The CDR3 DNA reads TGTGCCAGCAATTTGGTGCTTAATGAAAAACTGTTTTTT. This chain uses TRBV28 with TRBJ1-4; D unresolved. This CDR3 has 13 residues. Germline V CDR1 and CDR2: MDHEN, SYDVKM. V was shortened by 7 bases and J by 4 bases, with 10 bases between the two germline ends.